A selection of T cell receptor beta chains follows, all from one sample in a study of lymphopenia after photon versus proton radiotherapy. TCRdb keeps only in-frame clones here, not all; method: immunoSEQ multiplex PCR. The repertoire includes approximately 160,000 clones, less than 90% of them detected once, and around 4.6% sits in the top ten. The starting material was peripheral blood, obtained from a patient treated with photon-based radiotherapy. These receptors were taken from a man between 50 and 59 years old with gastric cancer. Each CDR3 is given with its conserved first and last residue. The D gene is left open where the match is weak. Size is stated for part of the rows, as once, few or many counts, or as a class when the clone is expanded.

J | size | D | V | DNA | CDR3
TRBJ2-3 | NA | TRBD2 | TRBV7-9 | TGTGCCAGCAGCCCCGGACTAGCGGACAGCACAGATACGCAGTATTTT | CASSPGLADSTDTQYF
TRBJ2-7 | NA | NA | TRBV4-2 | TGTGCCAGCAGCCAGGAGGGACAGAGCTCCTACGAGCAGTACTTC | CASSQEGQSSYEQYF
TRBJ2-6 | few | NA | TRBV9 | TGTGCCAGCAGCGACCGACCCGCCTCTGGGGCCAACGTCCTGACTTTC | CASSDRPASGANVLTF
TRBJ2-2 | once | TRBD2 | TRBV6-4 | TGTGCCAGCAGGACTAGCGGCACCACCGGGGAGCTGTTTTTT | CASRTSGTTGELFF
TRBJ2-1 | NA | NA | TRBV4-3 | TGCGCCAGCAGCCAAGATCTTGGCGGGGCTTCCTACAATGAGCAGTTCTTC | CASSQDLGGASYNEQFF
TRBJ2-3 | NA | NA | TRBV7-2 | TGTGCCAGCGGTTATTACACAGATACGCAGTATTTT | CASGYYTDTQYF
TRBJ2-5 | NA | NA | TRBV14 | TGTGCCAGCAGCTCACAGCGGTGGGGCGTACAAGAGACCCAGTACTTC | CASSSQRWGVQETQYF
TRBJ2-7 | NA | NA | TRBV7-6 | TGTGCCAGCAGCTCAAGGGGGGCTGAGCAGTACTTC | CASSSRGAEQYF
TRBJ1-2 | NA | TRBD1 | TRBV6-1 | TGTGCCAGCAGTTTCTTGGACAGGGCCCACTACACCTTC | CASSFLDRAHYTF
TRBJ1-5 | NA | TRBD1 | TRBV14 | TGTGCCAGCAGCGTAGGGGGCGCGGGTCAGCCCCAGCATTTT | CASSVGGAGQPQHF
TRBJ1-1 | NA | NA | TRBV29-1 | TGCAGCGTTGAAGATTACGGTGAGGTCACTGAAGCTTTCTTT | CSVEDYGEVTEAFF
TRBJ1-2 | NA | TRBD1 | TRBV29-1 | TGCAGCGTTTCCGCAGGGGGTGGCTACACCTTC | CSVSAGGGYTF
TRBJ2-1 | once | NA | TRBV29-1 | TGCAGCGTTGGCAACAATGAGCAGTTCTTC | CSVGNNEQFF
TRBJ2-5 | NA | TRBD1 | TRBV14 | TGTGCCAGCAGGGGACAGGGGGCGCGAGAGACCCAGTACTTC | CASRGQGARETQYF
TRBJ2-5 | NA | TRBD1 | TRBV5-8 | TGTGCCAGCACCCAAGACAGGGGTGGAGAGACCCAGTACTTC | CASTQDRGGETQYF
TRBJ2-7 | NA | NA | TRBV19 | TGTGCCAGTAGTATGAGGTCAGACTACGAGCAGTACTTC | CASSMRSDYEQYF
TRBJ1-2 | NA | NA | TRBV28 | TGTGCCAGCAGTTTACAGGGGAGAATTGGCTACACCTTC | CASSLQGRIGYTF
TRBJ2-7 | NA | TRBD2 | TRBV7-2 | TGTGCCAGCAGCCCGGTTGGAGCGGGAGTAGGTGAGCAGTACTTC | CASSPVGAGVGEQYF
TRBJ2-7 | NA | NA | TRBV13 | TGTGCCAGCAGCTTAGGGGACGCCTCCTACGAGCAGTACTTC | CASSLGDASYEQYF
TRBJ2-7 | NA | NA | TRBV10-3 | TGTGCCATCAGTGAGGCGGGTTTGCGTGACCCCTACGAGCAGTACTTC | CAISEAGLRDPYEQYF
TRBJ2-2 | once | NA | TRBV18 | TGTGCCAGCTCGCCCACTGAAGGATACGGAGTACTGTTTTTT | CASSPTEGYGVLFF
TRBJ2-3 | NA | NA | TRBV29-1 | TGCAGCGTTGAACAGGCAGATACGCAGTATTTT | CSVEQADTQYF
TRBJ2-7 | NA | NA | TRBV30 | TGTGCCTGGAGTGTGCCCTACGAGCAGTACTTC | CAWSVPYEQYF
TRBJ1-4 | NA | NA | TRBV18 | TGTGCCAGCTCACCACAGGGACCGATTGAGGAAAAACTGTTTTTT | CASSPQGPIEEKLFF
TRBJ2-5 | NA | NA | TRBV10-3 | TGTGCCATCAGTGATGGCTCCCAAGGGACCCAGTACTTC | CAISDGSQGTQYF
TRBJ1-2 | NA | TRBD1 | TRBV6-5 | TGTGCCAGCAGTCGACAGGGTGGGCGCTATGGCTACACCTTC | CASSRQGGRYGYTF
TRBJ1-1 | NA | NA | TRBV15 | TGTGCCACCAGCGTAGCCAGGGATTTGACTGAAGCTTTCTTT | CATSVARDLTEAFF
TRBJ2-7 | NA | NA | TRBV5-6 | TGTGCCAGCAGCTTGCCCGGGGCCTGGCCGTACGAGCAGTACTTC | CASSLPGAWPYEQYF
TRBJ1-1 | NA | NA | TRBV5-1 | TGCGCCAGCAGCTTGGATCCAGGGAGGGACACTGAAGCTTTCTTT | CASSLDPGRDTEAFF
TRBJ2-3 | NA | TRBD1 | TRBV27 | TGTGCCAGCAGTCCCCGACAGGGGCTGGCAGATACGCAGTATTTT | CASSPRQGLADTQYF
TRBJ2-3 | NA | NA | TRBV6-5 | TGTGCCAGCAGTTACCGACTGGCCACAGATACGCAGTATTTT | CASSYRLATDTQYF
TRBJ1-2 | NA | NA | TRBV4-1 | TGCGCCAGCAGCCAAGTAGGAGTCCTCTATGGCTACACCTTC | CASSQVGVLYGYTF
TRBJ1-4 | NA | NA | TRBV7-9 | TGTGCCAGCAGCTTAGCGGGGATCTCCGGGACTCTCAATGAAAAACTGTTTTTT | CASSLAGISGTLNEKLFF
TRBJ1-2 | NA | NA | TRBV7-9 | TGTGCCAGCAGCACCCCAGAGGTGCCATCCTATGGCTACACCTTC | CASSTPEVPSYGYTF
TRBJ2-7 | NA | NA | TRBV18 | TGTGCCAGCTCGCCCACAGGGCTGAGCTCCTACGAGCAGTACTTC | CASSPTGLSSYEQYF
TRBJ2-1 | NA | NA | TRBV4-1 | TGCGCCAGCAGCCAAGATCTGTGGGATGTCCGCCGATCTTCTTCCTCCTACAATGAGCAGTTCTTC | CASSQDLWDVRRSSSSYNEQFF
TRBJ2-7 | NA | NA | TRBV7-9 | TGTGCCAGCAGCCCCCGGGACTCCAGCTCCTACGAGCAGTACTTC | CASSPRDSSSYEQYF
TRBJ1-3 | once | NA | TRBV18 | TGTGCCAGCTCCCTACTGGCAAGCTCTGGAAACACCATATATTTT | CASSLLASSGNTIYF
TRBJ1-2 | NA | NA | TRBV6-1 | TGTGCCAGCTCCCGGGACACGACGAGCTATGGCTACACCTTC | CASSRDTTSYGYTF
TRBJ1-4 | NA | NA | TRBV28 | TGTGCCAGCAGTTACGGTCTCAATGAAAAACTGTTTTTT | CASSYGLNEKLFF
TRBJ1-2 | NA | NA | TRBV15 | TGTGCCACCAGCAGCCAGACAGGCATCGGTGGCTACACCTTC | CATSSQTGIGGYTF
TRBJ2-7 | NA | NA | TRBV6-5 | TGTGCCAGCAGCCCTTCCCGGGGCACCTCTTACGAGCAGTACTTC | CASSPSRGTSYEQYF
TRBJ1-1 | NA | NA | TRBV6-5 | TGTGCCAGCAGTTACCTGGCAGGGTTAAGGGGCACTGAAGCTTTCTTT | CASSYLAGLRGTEAFF
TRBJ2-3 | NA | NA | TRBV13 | TGTGCCAGCAGGTGGCGGAGCCGGGGAGATACGCAGTATTTT | CASRWRSRGDTQYF
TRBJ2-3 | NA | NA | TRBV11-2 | TGTGCCAGCAGCTTGGAACTTATCACAGATACGCAGTATTTT | CASSLELITDTQYF
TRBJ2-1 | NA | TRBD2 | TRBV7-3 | TGTGCCAGCAGCTTAAGGCTAGCGGGATATAATGAGCAGTTCTTC | CASSLRLAGYNEQFF
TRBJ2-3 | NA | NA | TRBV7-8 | TGTGCCAGCAGCTCAGCCTCTTATACAGATACAAACACAGATACGCAGTATTTT | CASSSASYTDTNTDTQYF
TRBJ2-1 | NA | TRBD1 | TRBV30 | TGTGTACTCTCCCTCCGGGGGACAGGGGGCAATGAGCAGTTCTTC | CVLSLRGTGGNEQFF
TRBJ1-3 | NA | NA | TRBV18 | TGTGCCAGCTCACCCAGGACAGCCGGCCCCTCTGGAAACACCATATATTTT | CASSPRTAGPSGNTIYF
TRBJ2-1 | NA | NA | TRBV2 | TGTGCCAGCAGTGAGGGTGAGCACAATGAGCAGTTCTTC | CASSEGEHNEQFF
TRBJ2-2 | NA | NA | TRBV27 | TGTGCCAGCAGTTTATTTGGGACCGCGAACACCGGGGAGCTGTTTTTT | CASSLFGTANTGELFF
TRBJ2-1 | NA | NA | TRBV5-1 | TGCGCCAGCACGCATCAGGGTTACTCCTACAATGAGCAGTTCTTC | CASTHQGYSYNEQFF
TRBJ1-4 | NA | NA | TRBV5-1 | TGCGCCAGCAGCTTGGGAGCGTCAACTAATGAAAAACTGTTTTTT | CASSLGASTNEKLFF
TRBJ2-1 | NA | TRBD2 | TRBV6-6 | TGTGCCAGCAGTTACCCTTCCGGGAGGCCTTGGGATGAGCAGTTCTTC | CASSYPSGRPWDEQFF
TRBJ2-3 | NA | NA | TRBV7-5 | TGTGTCAGAAGCACCCGGACTAGCGGGAGCACAGATACGCAGTATTTT | CVRSTRTSGSTDTQYF
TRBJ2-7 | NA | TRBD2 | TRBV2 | TGTGCCAGCAGTGAAAGTCTAGCGGGAAAGTACGAGCAGTACTTC | CASSESLAGKYEQYF
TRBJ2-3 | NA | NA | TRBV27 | TGTGCCAGCAGTCGGCAGGGGGGGACAGGTACGCAGTATTTT | CASSRQGGTGTQYF
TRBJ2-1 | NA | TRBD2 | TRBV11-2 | TGTGCCAGCAGCGGGAGGGACTACTACAATGAGCAGTTCTTC | CASSGRDYYNEQFF
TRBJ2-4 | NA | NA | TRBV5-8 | TGTGCCAGCAGCTTCCAGAAAAACATTCAGTACTTC | CASSFQKNIQYF
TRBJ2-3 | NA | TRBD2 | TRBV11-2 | TGTGCCAGCAGCTTGGGGACTATCGCAGATACGCAGTATTTT | CASSLGTIADTQYF